The sample holds one count of the clone carrying this TCR beta chain. Cohort allocation depended upon clinical history that participants reported. This CDR3 has 16 residues. The V gene end was trimmed by 0 bases and the J gene end by 3 bases; junction bases not matched to a gene: 5. CDR1 and CDR2 (germline): MGHRA, YSYEKL. This sample is part of a study of blood T cell repertoires in COVID-19. Sequencing was performed with immunoSEQ multiplex PCR; in TCRdb, only in-frame clones are kept and a portion is missing. The repertoire holds about 240,000 clones, with around 89% as singletons. The chain combines TRBV4-1 with TRBJ2-5, with TRBD1 identical over 9 bases. The clonotype originates from a man aged 35 to 55 who had recovered from COVID-19. Source material: PBMCs or T cells enriched from blood (not recorded which). DNA for the CDR3: TGCGCCAGCAGCCAAGAAGGCGACAGGGGGGAAGAGACCCAGTACTTC. This codes for CASSQEGDRGEETQYF.